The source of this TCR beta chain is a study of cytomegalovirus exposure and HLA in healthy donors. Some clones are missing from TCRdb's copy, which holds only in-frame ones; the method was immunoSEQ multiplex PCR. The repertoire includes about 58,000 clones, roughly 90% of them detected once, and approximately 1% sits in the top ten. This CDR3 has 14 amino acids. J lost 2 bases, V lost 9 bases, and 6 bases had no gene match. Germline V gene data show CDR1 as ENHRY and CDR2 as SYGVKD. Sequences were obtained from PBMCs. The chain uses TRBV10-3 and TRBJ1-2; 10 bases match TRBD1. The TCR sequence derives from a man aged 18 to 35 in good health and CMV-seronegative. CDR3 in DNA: TGTGCCATACAACGGACAGGGGGAAACTATGGCTACACCTTC. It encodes CAIQRTGGNYGYTF.